This TCR beta chain was captured by sequencing in a study of T cell repertoires in cytomegalovirus infection. Study summary: Public TCR beta signature analysis indicated the presence of both CMV infection and matching HLA type. Overall study results and limits: Cumulated frequencies of public TCR beta families served to identify carriers of CMV plus the relevant HLA. Dominating the ex vivo response were TCR beta clonotypes that were CMV-specific and HLA-C-restricted.

V was cut by 8 bases and J by 0 bases, with 7 bases left in between. Germline loops: CDR1 MDHEN, CDR2 SYDVKM. CDR3 size: 12 residues. This clonotype was picked up many times. What it binds is unknown. One entry per CDR3 protein, called by TCRdb with MiXCR from the reads. The sample lists some 250,000 distinct CDR3 sequences, approximately 9% occurring once. This TCR was recovered from a human donor in good health (CMV status not recorded). Some clones in this sample may be carry-over from other donors' samples. Material for sequencing was PBMCs. V is TRBV28 and J is TRBJ1-1; TRBD1 might be the D (6 bases). The CDR3 nucleotides are TGTGCCAGCCGGACAGTGAACACTGAAGCTTTCTTT. It encodes CASRTVNTEAFF.